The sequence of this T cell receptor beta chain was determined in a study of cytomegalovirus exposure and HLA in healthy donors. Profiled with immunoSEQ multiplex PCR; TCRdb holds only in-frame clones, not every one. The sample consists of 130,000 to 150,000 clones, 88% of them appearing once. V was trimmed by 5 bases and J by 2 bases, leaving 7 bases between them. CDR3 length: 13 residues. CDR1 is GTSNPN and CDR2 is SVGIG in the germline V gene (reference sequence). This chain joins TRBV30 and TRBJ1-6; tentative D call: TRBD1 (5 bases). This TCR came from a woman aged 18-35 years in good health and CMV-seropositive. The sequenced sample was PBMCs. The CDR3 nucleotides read TGTGCCTGGGACAGCACCTATAATTCACCCCTCCACTTT. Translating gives CAWDSTYNSPLHF.